The source of this T cell receptor beta chain is a study of cytomegalovirus exposure and HLA in healthy donors. Use of 60 Vbeta and 13 Jbeta primers characterized the PCR. Profiling relied on immunoSEQ multiplex PCR, and the TCRdb table lists in-frame clones only, not all of them. The data contain under 200,000 clones, around 84% of them seen just once; the ten biggest clones take up 7.5% to 9%. The germline V and J ends were trimmed by 5 bases and 5 bases, with 19 bases remaining between them. From germline, CDR1 is MDHEN and CDR2 SYDVKM. This CDR3 region has 16 residues. Donors sampled were nominally healthy, though unrecorded immune exposures were likely. Notes on the study in general: In vitro assays verified that a few CMV-associated chains recognized CMV antigens specifically. CMV serostatus was the only recorded immune exposure for donors.

With regard to this clone: Its antigen is undetermined.

This TCR came from a male donor in good health and CMV-seropositive. The sample was PBMCs. The chain uses TRBV28 and TRBJ2-1; a weak D match, TRBD2 (6 bases). Here the CDR3 DNA reads TGTGCCAGCAGTCCCCCGGGAGCCACCACCGACAATGAGCAGTTCTTC. It codes for CASSPPGATTDNEQFF.